This T cell receptor beta chain was identified during a study of blood T cell repertoires in COVID-19. Sequenced by immunoSEQ multiplex PCR; TCRdb stores in-frame clones only, minus some. The sample shows tens of thousands of clones, 85% to 90% of them seen only once. The ends were cut back, 5 bases at V and 8 bases at J, with 15 bases in the middle. This CDR3 has 14 amino acids. CDR1 LGHNT and CDR2 FRNRAP come from the germline V gene. This chain uses TRBV12-5 with TRBJ1-4, with D perhaps matching TRBD1 (6 bases). Input material: peripheral blood. The clonotype was recovered from a human donor with active COVID-19. The donor label of this sample is uncertain. The CDR3 sequence: CASGRTVSEEKLFF. DNA for the CDR3: TGTGCTAGTGGTCGGACAGTTTCAGAGGAAAAACTGTTTTTT.